This TCR beta chain was obtained from a study of control samples from healthy donors and cancer patients. TCRdb's copy holds only in-frame clones and misses some; the assay was immunoSEQ multiplex PCR. The repertoire holds 120,000 to 150,000 clones, roughly 93% seen once, with roughly 6.2% in the top ten. V lost 1 base and J lost 5; bases outside the gene matches: 8. The CDR3 has 15 amino acids. The germline V gene encodes CDR1 MGHRA and CDR2 YSYEKL. This chain uses TRBV4-1 with TRBJ2-7, with TRBD2 identical over 7 bases. The sequenced material came from blood. The source is a man between 18 and 29 years old in good health. CDR3 sequence: CASSQGGGRRNEQYF. The CDR3 coding sequence is TGCGCCAGCAGCCAAGGAGGCGGGAGAAGGAACGAGCAGTACTTC.